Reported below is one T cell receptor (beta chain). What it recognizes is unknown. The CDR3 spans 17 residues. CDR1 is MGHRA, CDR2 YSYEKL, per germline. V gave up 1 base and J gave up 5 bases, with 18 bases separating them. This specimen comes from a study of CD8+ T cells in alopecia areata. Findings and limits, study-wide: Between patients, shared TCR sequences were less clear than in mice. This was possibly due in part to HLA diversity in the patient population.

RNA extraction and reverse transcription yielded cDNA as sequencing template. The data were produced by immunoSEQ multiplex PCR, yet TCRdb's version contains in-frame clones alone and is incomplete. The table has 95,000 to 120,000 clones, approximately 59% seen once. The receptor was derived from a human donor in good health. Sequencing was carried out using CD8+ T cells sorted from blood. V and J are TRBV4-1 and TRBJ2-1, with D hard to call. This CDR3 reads CASSQGPGKTMDNEQFF. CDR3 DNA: TGCGCCAGCAGCCAAGGGCCGGGCAAAACGATGGACAATGAGCAGTTCTTC.